The 30 T cell receptor beta chains below were found in one sample sequenced in a study of cytomegalovirus exposure and HLA in healthy donors. In the PCR, 60 Vbeta and 13 Jbeta primers were used. TCRdb's table, derived via immunoSEQ multiplex PCR, lists solely in-frame clones and lacks some. Found here are about 130,000 clones; the top ten clones hold about 2.2%. Sequenced sample: PBMCs. Source of these receptors: a middle-aged man in good health and CMV-seronegative.

The chain combines TRBV11-3 with TRBJ2-2; 12 bases align to TRBD2. After removal of 2 bases from V and 1 base from J, the junction contained 11 bases not matched to a gene. This CDR3 is built from 20 residues. Germline lookup yields CDR1 SGHNT and CDR2 YENEEA. The CDR3 coding sequence is TGTGCCAGCAGCTTAAAGAAGACTAGCGGGAGTGGTTTGAACACCGGGGAGCTGTTTTTT. It encodes CASSLKKTSGSGLNTGELFF.

The chain combines TRBV7-2 with TRBJ2-7; D perhaps matches TRBD2 (6 bases). The CDR3 totals 15 residues. Trimming left V 4 bases short and J 3 bases short, with 16 bases between. In germline, CDR1 is SGHTA, CDR2 FQGNSA. As DNA, the CDR3 is TGTGCCAGCAGCTACCCACCGACGGACTACTACGAGCAGTACTTC. It is translated as CASSYPPTDYYEQYF.

The chain has TRBV28 and TRBJ2-2; 7 bases align to TRBD1. Germline CDR1 reads MDHEN; CDR2 reads SYDVKM. The CDR3 is 15 residues long. V lost 6 bases and J lost 4; bases outside the gene matches: 8. The CDR3 reads CASRRQGLTTGELFF. DNA for the CDR3: TGTGCCAGCAGAAGACAGGGTCTGACCACCGGGGAGCTGTTTTTT.

The chain carries TRBV25-1 and TRBJ1-1, with a weak D call TRBD1 (6 bases). The V end lost 5 bases, the J end lost 5 bases, and 6 bases lay between the germline ends. The CDR3 is made up of 11 amino acids. The germline V gene encodes CDR1 MGHDK and CDR2 SYGVNS. Here the CDR3 DNA reads TGTGCCAGCAGTACAGGGACTGAAGCTTTCTTT. Its translation: CASSTGTEAFF.

The chain joins TRBV5-1 to TRBJ1-2, with 8 bases identical to TRBD1. The V gene end was trimmed by 4 bases and the J gene end by 0 bases; junction bases not matched to a gene: 5. The CDR3 contains 15 residues. Germline V gene lookup returns CDR1 SGHRS and CDR2 YFSETQ. The CDR3, as DNA: TGCGCCAGCAGCATAACGACAGGGGCTAACTATGGCTACACCTTC. Translating gives CASSITTGANYGYTF.

V is TRBV7-9 and J is TRBJ2-7, with 8 bases lining up with TRBD2. Looked up from germline, CDR1 is SEHNR and CDR2 is FQNEAQ (reference sequence). V trimming: 1 base; J trimming: 4 bases; junction bases outside the gene matches: 6. This CDR3 contains 15 residues. CDR3 sequence (DNA): TGTGCCAGCAGCTTAGTTGTTGCGGGAGGTTACGAGCAGTACTTC. Translated: CASSLVVAGGYEQYF.

The chain has TRBV5-4 and TRBJ2-7, with D possibly being TRBD1 (5 bases). The V and J ends lost 4 bases and 2 bases respectively, with 10 bases between them. This CDR3 spans 13 amino acids. Looked up from germline, CDR1 is SGHNT and CDR2 is YYREEE (reference sequence). The CDR3 is CASSEGQAYEQYF. The CDR3 region has the DNA TGTGCCAGCAGCGAAGGACAAGCCTACGAGCAGTACTTC. Full variable domain (missing parts from reference TRBV5-4 and TRBJ2-7): ETGVTQSPTHLIKTRGQQVTLRCSSQSGHNTVSWYQQALGQGPQFIFQYYREEENGRGNFPPRFSGLQFPNYSSELNVNALELDDSALYLCASSEGQAYEQYFGPGTRLTVT.

The J gene is TRBJ2-7, the V gene TRBV6-1, with 10 positions matching TRBD1. The CDR3 runs to 15 residues. CDR1 is MNHNS, CDR2 SASEGT, per germline. V shed 4 bases, J shed 3 bases, and the junction held 6 bases outside the gene matches. CDR3 sequence: CASSGGTGAFYEQYF. Here the CDR3 DNA reads TGTGCCAGCAGTGGGGGGACAGGGGCTTTCTACGAGCAGTACTTC.

V is TRBV6-1 and J is TRBJ2-5; TRBD1 aligns across 7 bases. CDR3 length equals 12 residues. V lost 6 bases to trimming and J lost 6 bases; unmatched junction nucleotides: 4. CDR1 and CDR2 from the germline V gene are MNHNS and SASEGT. CDR3 region: CASRRQGQTQYF. The CDR3 region has the DNA TGTGCCAGCAGGAGACAGGGTCAGACCCAGTACTTC.

V is TRBV27 and J is TRBJ2-1; tentatively, D is TRBD2 (5 bases). Per germline, CDR1 MNHEY and CDR2 SMNVEV (reference sequence). Trimming removed 8 bases at V and 9 bases at J, with 20 bases between. The CDR3 length is 14 residues. Here the CDR3 DNA reads TGTGCCAGCTGGAAAGGGTATAGCGTAGGTGAGCAGTTCTTC. Encoded protein: CASWKGYSVGEQFF.

This chain links TRBV13 with TRBJ1-1; D not resolved. This CDR3 spans 15 amino acids. Germline loops: CDR1 PRHDT, CDR2 FYEKMQ (reference sequence). V lost 1 base, J lost 2 bases, and 11 bases lay in between. The CDR3 sequence is CASSLAGGGNTEAFF. Written as DNA, the CDR3 is TGTGCCAGCAGCTTAGCGGGTGGCGGAAACACTGAAGCTTTCTTT.

This chain connects TRBV2 to TRBJ1-3; TRBD1 might be the D (5 bases). V dropped 6 bases and J dropped 1 base, with 13 bases sitting between them. This CDR3 has 15 amino acids. The V gene's germline CDR1 is SNHLY and CDR2 FYNNEI. DNA for the CDR3: TGTGCCAGCAGCGACGAAAGGGGTTCTGGAAACACCATATATTTT. It codes for CASSDERGSGNTIYF.

The genes are TRBV4-1 and TRBJ2-5, with 9 bases aligning to TRBD1. The CDR3 spans 15 residues. CDR1 and CDR2 (germline): MGHRA, YSYEKL. J gave up 4 bases and V 4 bases, and 7 bases lay outside the gene matches. In DNA form, the CDR3 reads TGCGCCAGCAGCCCAAAGGACAGGGGACGAGAGACCCAGTACTTC. This gives the protein CASSPKDRGRETQYF.

V gene TRBV10-2 combines with J gene TRBJ2-1; 9 nucleotides match TRBD1. Germline values: CDR1 WSHSY, CDR2 SAAADI. The CDR3 is 18 amino acids. In DNA, the CDR3 is TGCGCTCTAGGGGGAGACAATAAAGACAGGGGGGTCTACAATGAGCAGTTCTTC. Protein: CALGGDNKDRGVYNEQFF.

The chain links TRBV5-6 to TRBJ2-3, with TRBD2 matching 7 bases. Germline CDR1 reads SGHDT; CDR2 reads YYEEEE. The CDR3 sequence is 15 residues long. V was clipped by 3 bases and J by 1 base; unmatched bases: 5. The CDR3 sequence is CASSSLAARTDTQYF. The CDR3 nucleotides are TGTGCCAGCAGCTCCCTAGCGGCTCGCACAGATACGCAGTATTTT.

The gene calls are TRBV5-1 and TRBJ2-2, with 10 bases that match TRBD2. With 2 bases clipped from V and 3 bases from J, the junction kept 7 bases outside the gene matches. The CDR3 length is 17 residues. The germline CDR1 and CDR2 sequences are SGHRS and YFSETQ. CDR3 sequence (DNA): TGCGCCAGCAGCTTTGGGCCTAGCGGGGGACACACCGGGGAGCTGTTTTTT. Protein: CASSFGPSGGHTGELFF. Full variable domain (rest looked up from reference TRBV5-1 and TRBJ2-2): KAGVTQTPRYLIKTRGQQVTLSCSPISGHRSVSWYQQTPGQGLQFLFEYFSETQRNKGNFPGRFSGRQFSNSRSEMNVSTLELGDSALYLCASSFGPSGGHTGELFFGEGSRLTVL.

CDR3 DNA: TGTGCCAGCAGCCGGACTAGCGGAGCGAGTGGGCTACGCAATGAGCAGTTCTTC. It codes for CASSRTSGASGLRNEQFF. The chain carries TRBV11-3 and TRBJ2-1, with 10 bases that match TRBD2. V lost 5 bases, J lost 6 bases, and 16 bases stayed unmatched. The V gene's germline CDR1 is SGHNT and CDR2 YENEEA. This CDR3 spans 18 amino acids.

The gene calls are TRBV19 and TRBJ2-1; TRBD2 aligns across 10 bases. The CDR3 runs to 15 residues. Trimming at V came to 8 bases and at J to 1 base, leaving 5 bases not matched to a gene. CDR1 and CDR2 from the germline V gene are LNHDA and SQIVND (reference sequence). CDR3 sequence: CASGSGRVSYNEQFF. The CDR3 coding sequence is TGTGCCAGTGGGAGCGGGAGGGTTTCCTACAATGAGCAGTTCTTC.

In DNA form, the CDR3 reads TGTGCCAGCAGCTCTGACATAAAATACGGTACGCAGTATTTT. Its translation is CASSSDIKYGTQYF. This chain joins TRBV7-9 and TRBJ2-3; D not resolved. The CDR3 loop spans 14 amino acids. Between the trimmed V and J ends, which lost 4 bases and 8 bases, there was a span of 16 bases. The germline V gene encodes CDR1 SEHNR and CDR2 FQNEAQ (reference sequence).

This chain connects TRBV11-3 to TRBJ1-1; possibly TRBD1 for D (6 bases). This CDR3 region has 14 residues. From germline, CDR1 is SGHNT and CDR2 YENEEA. V dropped 8 bases and J dropped 0 bases, with 13 bases sitting between them. The CDR3 DNA follows: TGTGCCAGCGGACCAGGGGCCCTGAACACTGAAGCTTTCTTT. Translation gives CASGPGALNTEAFF.

Written as DNA, the CDR3 is TGTGCCAGCGACGCTAGCGGGAGCTCCTACGAGCAGTACTTC. Translation: CASDASGSSYEQYF. The chain recombines TRBV2 with TRBJ2-7; 10 bases match TRBD2. Trimming removed 8 bases from V and 0 bases from J; junction bases left unmatched: 4. The CDR3 consists of 14 residues. CDR1 is SNHLY, CDR2 FYNNEI, per germline.

This chain connects TRBV7-2 to TRBJ2-7; 12 bases are a match to TRBD2. Germline CDR1 is SGHTA and CDR2 is FQGNSA. The CDR3 runs 16 residues. With 0 bases clipped from V and 2 bases from J, the junction kept 2 bases outside the gene matches. CDR3: CASSLAGTSGPYEQYF. The CDR3, as DNA: TGTGCCAGCAGCTTAGCGGGGACTAGCGGGCCCTACGAGCAGTACTTC.

This sequence joins TRBV4-1 and TRBJ2-3; a possible D gene is TRBD2 (5 bases). V was pared by 0 bases and J by 6 bases, with 16 bases between. The CDR3 has 16 amino acids. CDR1 and CDR2 (germline): MGHRA, YSYEKL. Written as DNA, the CDR3 is TGCGCCAGCAGCCAAGATTACGCGGGCGGACTGGATACGCAGTATTTT. Translation: CASSQDYAGGLDTQYF.

The chain recombines TRBV7-2 with TRBJ2-1; D may be TRBD1 (6 bases). Trimming took 4 bases from V and 0 from J, leaving 10 bases between them. Germline CDR1 reads SGHTA; CDR2 reads FQGNSA. This CDR3 has 15 residues. The DNA of the CDR3 is TGTGCCAGCAGCTCGTACAGGGCCTCCTACAATGAGCAGTTCTTC. It codes for CASSSYRASYNEQFF.

The chain has TRBV5-1 and TRBJ1-5; TRBD1 is a possible D gene (6 bases). CDR1 and CDR2 (germline): SGHRS, YFSETQ. There are 15 residues in the CDR3. V was shortened by 2 bases and J by 2 bases, with 11 bases between the two germline ends. The CDR3, as DNA: TGCGCCAGCAGCTTACTTCCAGGGGGCAATCAGCCCCAGCATTTT. It translates to CASSLLPGGNQPQHF.

The V gene is TRBV27, the J gene TRBJ2-7; TRBD1 might be the D (5 bases). The germline V gene encodes CDR1 MNHEY and CDR2 SMNVEV (reference sequence). The V gene lost 3 bases and the J gene lost 2 bases, with 14 bases spanning the gap. This CDR3 has 15 amino acids. DNA of the CDR3: TGTGCCAGCAGTTTGGGGCAGGGTCAGACCTACGAGCAGTACTTC. It encodes CASSLGQGQTYEQYF.

The genes are TRBV7-8 and TRBJ2-1; 11 bases map to TRBD2. Unmatched junction bases numbered 8, after V lost 5 bases and J lost 8 bases. The CDR3 extends over 15 amino acids. In germline, CDR1 is SGHVS, CDR2 FQNEAQ. The CDR3 DNA is TGTGCCAGCAGCATCACTAGCGGGAGTAGTGATGAGCAGTTCTTC. It translates to CASSITSGSSDEQFF.

The chain recombines TRBV7-9 with TRBJ1-3; D is undetermined. The CDR3 spans 16 residues. V shed 0 bases and J shed 0 bases, with 9 bases lying between them. Germline CDR1 is SEHNR and CDR2 is FQNEAQ (reference sequence). CDR3 DNA sequence: TGTGCCAGCAGCTTAGCGCTCGGGTCCTCTGGAAACACCATATATTTT. It encodes CASSLALGSSGNTIYF.

This chain connects TRBV6-6 to TRBJ1-1; no clear D gene. V dropped 5 bases and J dropped 4 bases, with 8 bases sitting between them. The CDR3 is made up of 12 amino acids. Germline CDR1 and CDR2: MNHNY and SVGAGI (reference sequence). CDR3 nucleotides: TGTGCCAGCAGTCCCACAGTCACTGAAGCTTTCTTT. Its protein product is CASSPTVTEAFF.

The chain carries TRBV7-2 and TRBJ2-3; the D gene is possibly TRBD2 (5 bases). V was pared by 0 bases and J by 6 bases, with 13 bases between. CDR3 length equals 15 residues. The germline gives CDR1 SGHTA, CDR2 FQGNSA. The CDR3 region has the DNA TGTGCCAGCAGCTTAGCGGGAACAGCGGCTGATACGCAGTATTTT. Protein: CASSLAGTAADTQYF.